This T cell receptor beta chain was captured in a study of regulatory T cells in long-lasting Graves disease. For TCR beta, libraries came from iRepertoire HTBI primers and Arm-PCR of CDR3 regions. TCRdb redid the calling of the multiplex PCR reads with MiXCR, one entry per CDR3 protein. The sample has roughly 560,000 distinct CDR3 sequences, about 16% seen once; the top ten hold 20% to 25%. The sample's time point: newly diagnosed GD, antithyroid drugs for less than 3 months. PBMCs were the source of the RNA used for TCR sequencing. Another study also made use of these data, one on T cells in Graves' hyperthyroidism and ophthalmopathy.

The TCR originated in a woman aged 40-60 years with Graves disease. Material: peripheral blood mononuclear cells (PBMCs), obtained at new diagnosis, from a patient treated with antithyroid drugs.

The CDR3 loop is CASSPTLRNTEAFF. CDR3 DNA sequence: TGTGCCAGCAGCCCAACACTGAGGAACACTGAAGCTTTCTTT. V and J are TRBV9 and TRBJ1-1; D ambiguous. V was clipped by 4 bases and J by 1 base, with 11 bases between them. The CDR3 has 14 residues. Per the germline V gene, CDR1 is SGDLS and CDR2 is YYNGEE.